This T cell receptor beta chain appears in the sequencing data of a study of cytomegalovirus exposure and HLA in healthy donors. Primers: 60 Vbeta forward and 13 Jbeta reverse. Only in-frame clones appear in the TCRdb table, and some are missing; sequencing was by immunoSEQ multiplex PCR. The profile shows 160,000 or so clones, over 70% of them singletons. In the case of this clone: Antigen: not known.

The study, taken as a whole, reports: Several top significant clusters appeared, in a later analysis, to be linked to common viral pathogens. Upon later analysis, HLA-associated TCR beta chains proved more clonally expanded than other, equally common chains.

The source material was PBMCs. This clonotype was sampled from a woman in her 50s in good health and CMV-seronegative.

CDR3 sequence reads: CASSLGGQGGQPQHF. The CDR3 nucleotides are TGTGCCAGCAGCTTAGGGGGACAGGGGGGTCAGCCCCAGCATTTT. This chain joins TRBV11-2 and TRBJ1-5; 11 positions agree with TRBD1. Looked up from germline, CDR1 is SGHAT and CDR2 is FQNNGV. J lost 6 bases, V lost 1 base, and 2 bases had no gene match. The CDR3 covers 15 residues.